What follows are 26 T cell receptor beta chains derived from one specimen sequenced in a study of human T cells and chemical hapten exposure (dated by TCRdb to the early 2020s). In light of the paper, this sample's time point label describes: pre-sensitization, week 0. The sample's treatment or condition label is to be understood as: therapeutic diphenylcyclopropenone sensitization with weekly scalp DPC. To prepare the library, RACE was applied. TCRdb records NextSeq 500 as the sequencer. TCRdb ran its own pipeline on the public reads, namely fastp trimming at Q25 and MiXCR clone calling, and kept in-frame beta chains. Rows are combined by CDR3 protein, so each entry shows the most common genes and DNA. The sample table lists around 380,000 distinct CDR3 sequences, around 5% of them with a count of one. Less than 9% of the sample rests with the top ten. The material was whole blood, obtained in connection with sensitization to the hapten diphenylcyclopropenone (DPC). The receptors originated from a woman in her late teens or twenties with alopecia areata. Some clones in this sample may be carry-over from other donors' samples.

This clonotype appeared a few times. The chain carries TRBV12-3 or TRBV12-4 and TRBJ2-7, with TRBD1 matching 7 bases. After removal of 5 bases from V and 9 bases from J, the junction contained 10 bases not matched to a gene. This CDR3 comprises 13 residues. The CDR3 region has the DNA TGTGCCAGCAGTCCCGGGGACAGCCTTCGGCAGTACTTC. Translated: CASSPGDSLRQYF.

There are a few counts of this clonotype. V is TRBV7-2 and J is TRBJ2-3; D unresolved. With 3 bases removed from V and 8 bases from J, the gap between germline ends came to 12 bases. This CDR3 has 13 residues. The germline gives CDR1 SGHTA, CDR2 FQGNSA. Written as DNA, the CDR3 is TGTGCCAGCAGCTTCAGAGACGGGCGTACGCAGTATTTT. It codes for CASSFRDGRTQYF. The full variable domain, its missing parts supplied by reference TRBV7-2 and TRBJ2-3, is GAGVSQSPSNKVTEKGKDVELRCDPISGHTALYWYRQSLGQGLEFLIYFQGNSAPDKSGLPSDRFSAERTGGSVSTLTIQRTQQEDSAVYLCASSFRDGRTQYFGPGTRLTVL.

This clonotype was detected ten times or more. The chain recombines TRBV29-1 with TRBJ1-2; no reliable D call. Germline loops: CDR1 SQVTM, CDR2 ANQGSEA. The CDR3 length is 12 residues. V dropped 4 bases and J dropped 0 bases, with 6 bases sitting between them. CDR3 amino acids: CSVGSTNYGYTF. CDR3 nucleotide sequence: TGCAGCGTTGGCAGTACTAACTATGGCTACACCTTC.

This clonotype was counted at least ten times. V gene TRBV14 combines with J gene TRBJ2-3; TRBD1 agrees at 10 bases. Germline assignment: CDR1 SGHDN and CDR2 FVKESK. The CDR3 runs to 18 residues. The J segment lost 4 bases and the V segment lost 4 bases, leaving 14 bases of the junction unmatched. This CDR3 is CASSRYPKVGQGADTQYF. The CDR3 DNA sequence: TGTGCCAGCAGCCGCTATCCCAAAGTTGGACAGGGGGCAGATACGCAGTATTTT.

CDR3 protein: CASSSDGRNTEAFF. Here the CDR3 DNA reads TGTGCCAGCAGCTCCGACGGAAGGAACACTGAAGCTTTCTTT. The chain has TRBV7-3 and TRBJ1-1; no definite D call. The CDR3 is 14 amino acids. Germline V gives CDR1 SGHTA, CDR2 FQGTGA. The ends were cut back, 4 bases at V and 1 base at J, with 10 bases in the middle.

This clonotype was counted at least ten times. V gene TRBV6-5 combines with J gene TRBJ2-6; D tentatively reads TRBD1 or TRBD2 (5 bases each). The V and J ends lost 4 bases and 1 base respectively, with 17 bases between them. The CDR3 contains 18 residues. Germline CDR1 reads MNHEY; CDR2 reads SVGAGI. CDR3 residues: CASSFKVPGTSGANVLTF. The DNA of the CDR3 is TGTGCCAGCAGTTTTAAGGTCCCGGGGACGTCTGGGGCCAACGTCCTGACTTTC.

This clonotype has a count of ten or more. The chain links TRBV5-5 to TRBJ1-6, with D possibly being TRBD1 (5 bases). This CDR3 has 14 amino acids. Germline CDR1 and CDR2: SGHKS and YYEKEE (reference sequence). V shed 2 bases and J shed 11 bases, with 14 bases lying between them. CDR3 bases: TGTGCCAGCAGCTTAGCCCAGGGCGGGGCACCCCTCCACTTT. It encodes CASSLAQGGAPLHF.

The CDR3 coding sequence is TGTGCCAGCAGGAGGACAGGGGTTGTCGCTAACTATGGCTACACCTTC. Encoded protein: CASRRTGVVANYGYTF. The rearrangement links TRBV6-5 to TRBJ1-2; 9 nucleotides line up with TRBD1. The germline CDR1 and CDR2 sequences are MNHEY and SVGAGI. The CDR3 length is 16 residues. Trimming cost V 6 bases and J 0 bases; bases outside gene matches: 8.

The gene calls are TRBV5-4 and TRBJ1-1; the D is unclear. CDR1 is SGHNT, CDR2 YYREEE, per germline (reference sequence). CDR3 length: 15 residues. Trimming shortened V by 0 bases and J by 0 bases, and 9 bases separated the two germline ends. CDR3 nucleotides: TGTGCCAGCAGCTTGGTCGGCCGATTGAACACTGAAGCTTTCTTT. It specifies CASSLVGRLNTEAFF.

The J gene is TRBJ1-6, the V gene TRBV9; D not certain. The CDR3 is 17 residues long. Per germline, CDR1 SGDLS and CDR2 YYNGEE. Trimming took 0 bases from V and 8 from J, leaving 18 bases between them. CDR3 coding DNA: TGTGCCAGCAGCGTAGAAAGGGATGGCAGGAAGGATTCACCCCTCCACTTT. Translation gives CASSVERDGRKDSPLHF. The entire variable domain, with the rest obtained from reference TRBV9 and TRBJ1-6, is as follows: DSGVTQTPKHLITATGQRVTLRCSPRSGDLSVYWYQQSLDQGLQFLIQYYNGEERAKGNILERFSAQQFPDLHSELNLSSLELGDSALYFCASSVERDGRKDSPLHFGNGTRLTVT.

This clonotype has a count of ten or more. The gene calls are TRBV5-5 and TRBJ1-1, with D possibly matching TRBD1 (5 bases). The CDR3 has 14 amino acids. Germline CDR1 reads SGHKS; CDR2 reads YYEKEE (reference sequence). V lost 5 bases and J 0 bases, leaving 11 bases between the germline ends. CDR3 region: CASRPDNMNTEAFF. CDR3 sequence (DNA): TGTGCCAGCAGACCGGACAACATGAACACTGAAGCTTTCTTT.

At least ten counts were recorded for this clonotype. The rearrangement joins TRBV18 to TRBJ2-5; D uncertain. This CDR3 contains 12 residues. CDR1 and CDR2 from the germline V gene are KGHSH and LQKENI. V lost 5 bases to trimming and J lost 2 bases, with 6 bases between them. As DNA, the CDR3 is TGTGCCAGCTCAACGGAGCAAGAGACCCAGTACTTC. It is translated as CASSTEQETQYF.

The chain carries TRBV20-1 and TRBJ1-1, with a tentative D call TRBD1 (5 bases). Per germline, CDR1 DFQATT and CDR2 SNEGSKA (reference sequence). V lost 4 bases, J lost 3 bases, and 9 bases lay in between. This CDR3 is 12 amino acids long. This CDR3 is CSATGRDTEAFF. The CDR3 DNA reads TGCAGTGCTACAGGGAGGGACACTGAAGCTTTCTTT.

The J gene is TRBJ2-3, the V gene TRBV4-2, with TRBD2 identical over 7 bases. Trimming at V came to 1 base and at J to 4 bases, leaving 11 bases not matched to a gene. This CDR3 has 17 amino acids. Germline loops: CDR1 LGHNA, CDR2 YNFKEQ. CDR3 DNA: TGTGCCAGCAGCCAAGGGCGGCGAGCGGGGTTGGCAGATACGCAGTATTTT. Its translation is CASSQGRRAGLADTQYF.

This clonotype occurred a few times. The chain joins TRBV5-1 to TRBJ2-5, with 11 bases fitting TRBD1. Germline assignment: CDR1 SGHRS and CDR2 YFSETQ. The CDR3 covers 16 residues. With 2 bases clipped from V and 5 bases from J, the junction kept 8 bases outside the gene matches. The CDR3 coding sequence is TGCGCCAGCAGCTTCCAAGGACAGGGGGCCGGTGAGACCCAGTACTTC. Translating it yields CASSFQGQGAGETQYF.

This clonotype was observed a few times. The chain carries TRBV7-8 and TRBJ2-2; D unresolved. The V and J ends lost 4 bases and 0 bases respectively, with 9 bases between them. Germline lookup yields CDR1 SGHVS and CDR2 FQNEAQ. The CDR3 has 15 amino acids. Written as DNA, the CDR3 is TGTGCCAGCAGCTCTGGAAGGACGAACACCGGGGAGCTGTTTTTT. Its protein product is CASSSGRTNTGELFF.

This clonotype was counted at least ten times. The V gene is TRBV6-5, the J gene TRBJ2-3, with 12 bases lining up with TRBD2. This CDR3 comprises 15 residues. Trimming removed 11 bases from V and 1 base from J; junction bases left unmatched: 7. Germline-derived CDR1 and CDR2 are MNHEY and SVGAGI. As DNA, the CDR3 is TGTGCCTCCGCTAGCGGGGGGGCGGGCACAGATACGCAGTATTTT. This encodes CASASGGAGTDTQYF.

This clonotype was seen a few times. CDR3 sequence reads: CASSEKAAGNTIYF. DNA for the CDR3: TGTGCCAGCAGTGAAAAGGCAGCTGGAAACACCATATATTTT. V and J are TRBV6-1 and TRBJ1-3; D remains unclear. The V end lost 2 bases, the J end lost 2 bases, and 7 bases lay between the germline ends. This CDR3 region has 14 residues. The germline gives CDR1 MNHNS, CDR2 SASEGT.

The gene calls are TRBV6-2 or TRBV6-3 and TRBJ1-2, with unresolved D. CDR1 and CDR2 from the germline V gene are MNHEY and SVGEGT. V dropped 5 bases and J dropped 8 bases, with 9 bases sitting between them. CDR3 length: 11 amino acids. The chain's CDR3 is CASSRRQGYTF. CDR3 DNA: TGTGCCAGCAGTCGCCGCCAAGGCTACACCTTC.

This clonotype was seen ten or more times. The chain combines TRBV11-1 with TRBJ2-2; 7 nucleotides line up with TRBD1. The CDR3 is 14 residues long. In germline, CDR1 is SGHAT, CDR2 FQDESV (reference sequence). V was clipped by 5 bases and J by 3 bases; unmatched bases: 3. CDR3 region: CASSPGQYTGELFF. The CDR3 DNA sequence: TGTGCCAGCAGCCCGGGACAGTACACCGGGGAGCTGTTTTTT.

This chain uses TRBV6-6 with TRBJ1-5; 8 bases fit TRBD1. CDR3 length: 17 amino acids. The V gene end was trimmed by 7 bases and the J gene end by 2 bases; junction bases not matched to a gene: 13. Germline values: CDR1 MNHNY, CDR2 SVGAGI (reference sequence). The CDR3 loop reads CASTVDRGDLGNQPQHF. In nucleotides, the CDR3 is TGTGCCAGCACCGTCGACAGGGGAGATTTGGGCAATCAGCCCCAGCATTTT.

The chain joins TRBV20-1 to TRBJ2-4, with TRBD2 identical over 10 bases. This CDR3 region has 17 residues. With 6 bases clipped from V and 1 base from J, the junction kept 12 bases outside the gene matches. Per the germline V gene, CDR1 is DFQATT and CDR2 is SNEGSKA (reference sequence). DNA of the CDR3: TGCAGTGCCGACAGCGGGGGGGCCCAGGGGGCCAAAAACATTCAGTACTTC. Encoded protein: CSADSGGAQGAKNIQYF.

This clonotype was detected only a few times. The chain has TRBV24-1 and TRBJ2-3; a weak D match, TRBD2 (6 bases). Trimming removed 3 bases from V and 3 bases from J, with 15 bases in between. Germline V gene data show CDR1 as KGHDR and CDR2 as SFDVKD. The CDR3 covers 16 residues. CDR3 nucleotide sequence: TGTGCCACCAGTGATCCCGGCGGGGCAGGGACAGATACGCAGTATTTT. Its protein product is CATSDPGGAGTDTQYF.

This clonotype was picked up many times. This chain connects TRBV27 to TRBJ2-1; 8 nucleotides agree with TRBD2. V was clipped by 6 bases and J by 4 bases; unmatched bases: 8. CDR1 and CDR2 from the germline V gene are MNHEY and SMNVEV (reference sequence). The CDR3 loop spans 15 amino acids. The CDR3 nucleotides read TGTGCCAGCAGGAGCATAGCGGGGAGTTACAATGAGCAGTTCTTC. Protein product: CASRSIAGSYNEQFF.

This clonotype was seen more than once but under ten times. The V and J genes are TRBV20-1 and TRBJ2-4, with D uncertain. Trimming removed 0 bases from V and 3 bases from J, with 6 bases in between. The CDR3 is made up of 13 amino acids. Germline CDR1 is DFQATT and CDR2 is SNEGSKA (reference sequence). CDR3 in amino acids: CSARDVYKNIQYF. CDR3 sequence (DNA): TGCAGTGCTAGAGACGTCTACAAAAACATTCAGTACTTC.

The V gene is TRBV7-9, the J gene TRBJ2-7; D is ambiguous. Germline V gene lookup returns CDR1 SEHNR and CDR2 FQNEAQ (reference sequence). CDR3 length: 19 amino acids. V was trimmed by 4 bases and J by 4 bases, leaving 29 bases between them. This chain's CDR3 is CASSSNRFLGPTEIYEQYF. The CDR3 bases are TGTGCCAGCAGCTCTAACCGTTTCCTTGGGCCCACCGAAATTTACGAGCAGTACTTC.